Presented here are 9 T cell receptor beta chains from one specimen sequenced in a study of T cell responses to AZD1222 COVID-19 vaccine. Clones were sequenced by immunoSEQ multiplex PCR, and TCRdb holds only the in-frame ones, with some missing. The table lists about 150,000 clones, 80% to 95% of them singletons. The specimen comprised peripheral blood, sampled 28 days after the second AZD1222 dose. The receptors were sampled from an adult who received the AZD1222 COVID-19 vaccine.

The rearrangement uses TRBV30 and TRBJ2-1, with D uncertain. CDR3 length: 16 residues. Germline loops: CDR1 GTSNPN, CDR2 SVGIG (reference sequence). V dropped 0 bases and J dropped 0 bases, with 12 bases sitting between them. The CDR3 here is CAWSVRAESSYNEQFF. Written as DNA, the CDR3 is TGTGCCTGGAGTGTAAGGGCGGAGAGCTCCTACAATGAGCAGTTCTTC.

This clone was seen a single time. The chain links TRBV28 to TRBJ2-7, with 8 bases fitting TRBD2. Germline V gene lookup returns CDR1 MDHEN and CDR2 SYDVKM. The CDR3 is made up of 12 amino acids. Trimming at V came to 8 bases and at J to 3 bases, leaving 3 bases not matched to a gene. CDR3 DNA sequence: TGTGCCAGCTGGGGACTAGGCTACGAGCAGTACTTC. This translates into CASWGLGYEQYF.

The chain employs TRBV19 and TRBJ2-3; the D gene could be TRBD1 or TRBD2 (6 bases each). This CDR3 has 17 amino acids. Trimming stripped 3 bases from V and 1 base from J, with 17 bases between. Looked up from germline, CDR1 is LNHDA and CDR2 is SQIVND (reference sequence). The CDR3 nucleotides read TGTGCCAGTAGTATGGAGTCAGGGGTAGCGGGCACAGATACGCAGTATTTT. It specifies CASSMESGVAGTDTQYF.

This clone came up once. The genes are TRBV12-5 and TRBJ1-2; possibly TRBD1 for D (5 bases). Trimming cost V 1 base and J 8 bases, with 11 bases left between them. The CDR3 is 13 amino acids. Germline CDR1 reads LGHNT; CDR2 reads FRNRAP. This chain's CDR3 is CASGLGHRGGYTF. CDR3 DNA sequence: TGTGCTAGTGGTTTGGGTCACCGGGGGGGCTACACCTTC.

DNA of the CDR3: TGCAGCTCTCGAGGAGGGATGGACAATGAGCAGTTCTTC. It yields the protein CSSRGGMDNEQFF. This chain links TRBV29-1 with TRBJ2-1; TRBD2 might be the D (6 bases). Trimming took 8 bases from V and 5 from J, leaving 16 bases between them. There are 13 residues in the CDR3. Germline V CDR1 and CDR2: SQVTM, ANQGSEA.

This clone was detected only once. DNA of the CDR3: TGTGCCAGCAGCCCTGCCGGGCCCGAGGTGACCCAGTACTTC. Translating it yields CASSPAGPEVTQYF. This chain joins TRBV7-2 and TRBJ2-5, with no clear D. Trimming took off 5 bases at V and 7 bases at J, with 17 bases between the two ends. CDR1 SGHTA and CDR2 FQGNSA come from the germline V gene. The CDR3 length is 14 residues.

This rearrangement joins TRBV7-2 to TRBJ2-7; maybe TRBD1 (6 bases). Trimming stripped 4 bases from V and 2 bases from J, with 9 bases between. The CDR3 has 13 residues. Germline CDR1 is SGHTA and CDR2 is FQGNSA. CDR3 sequence reads: CASSWGQAYEQYF. CDR3 coding DNA: TGTGCCAGCAGCTGGGGACAAGCCTACGAGCAGTACTTC.

The rearrangement links TRBV20-1 to TRBJ2-5; D not certain. V was cut by 0 bases and J by 2 bases, with 1 base left in between. Germline-derived CDR1 and CDR2 are DFQATT and SNEGSKA (reference sequence). The CDR3 contains 11 residues. The CDR3 here is CSARDQETQYF. The DNA for the CDR3 is TGCAGTGCTAGAGATCAAGAGACCCAGTACTTC.

The chain is built from TRBV7-8 and TRBJ1-5, with no clear D. The V end was cut by 1 base, the J end by 3 bases, with 7 bases between. CDR3 length equals 14 residues. The germline gives CDR1 SGHVS, CDR2 FQNEAQ. This CDR3 is CASSLGEINQPQHF. CDR3 nucleotide sequence: TGTGCCAGCAGCTTAGGAGAGATCAATCAGCCCCAGCATTTT.